This passage covers 13 T cell receptor beta chains from one sample sequenced in a study of neurological immune-mediated disorders. TCRdb re-derived calls from the 5' RACE reads in MiXCR, one entry per CDR3 protein. The sample comprises about 25,000 distinct CDR3 sequences, around 15% of which are singletons, and 15% to 20% rests with the top ten. The sample consisted of PBMCs. The receptors come from a woman in her thirties or forties with HTLV-1-associated myelopathy (HAM/TSP).

This clonotype was recorded many times. The chain has TRBV10-1 and TRBJ2-1; 7 positions agree with TRBD1. The germline gives CDR1 WNHNN, CDR2 SYGVQD (reference sequence). There are 14 residues in the CDR3. The V gene end was trimmed by 1 base and the J gene end by 8 bases; junction bases not matched to a gene: 5. In nucleotides, the CDR3 is TGCGCCAGCAGTGAGTTCAGACAGGGCCATGAGCAGTTCTTC. It codes for CASSEFRQGHEQFF.

The chain couples TRBV21-1 to TRBJ2-7; the table's D call, TRBD2, has no DNA check behind it. TRBV21-1 is classified as a pseudogene. The CDR3 runs 16 residues. The CDR3 reads CASSKTSGGLTYEQYF. The CDR3 nucleotides read TGTGCCAGCAGCAAGACTAGCGGGGGCCTTACCTACGAGCAGTACTTC.

This clonotype was picked up many times. V and J are TRBV5-1 and TRBJ2-5, with TRBD2 matching 7 bases. The germline CDR1 and CDR2 sequences are SGHRS and YFSETQ. The CDR3 has 16 residues. V lost 3 bases to trimming and J lost 7 bases; unmatched junction nucleotides: 15. CDR3 sequence (DNA): TGCGCCAGCAGCTCTAGCGGAGGCCGTCCCTTGGGGACCCAGTACTTC. This sequence encodes CASSSSGGRPLGTQYF. Full variable domain (rest looked up from reference TRBV5-1 and TRBJ2-5): KAGVTQTPRYLIKTRGQQVTLSCSPISGHRSVSWYQQTPGQGLQFLFEYFSETQRNKGNFPGRFSGRQFSNSRSEMNVSTLELGDSALYLCASSSSGGRPLGTQYFGPGTRLLVL.

This clonotype was counted many times. V and J are TRBV5-1 and TRBJ2-3, with 7 bases lining up with TRBD2. Germline V gene sequence: CDR1 SGHRS, CDR2 YFSETQ. The CDR3 is 17 amino acids. Germline trimming cut 5 bases from V and 1 base from J; bases unmatched to any gene: 13. The CDR3 coding sequence is TGCGCCAGCAGTACCACGGTAGGCGGGGGAGGCACAGATACGCAGTATTTT. Translation: CASSTTVGGGGTDTQYF.

This clonotype was seen at least ten times. This chain connects TRBV3-1 to TRBJ2-1; D ambiguous. The CDR3 has 14 amino acids. Per germline, CDR1 LGHDT and CDR2 YNNKEL (reference sequence). V dropped 4 bases and J dropped 3 bases, with 10 bases sitting between them. This CDR3 reads CASSLRTLYNEQFF. DNA for the CDR3: TGTGCCAGCAGCCTCCGGACCCTCTACAATGAGCAGTTCTTC.

This clonotype has a count of ten or more. The V gene is TRBV20-1, the J gene TRBJ1-2, with no clear D. In germline, CDR1 is DFQATT, CDR2 SNEGSKA (reference sequence). V lost 6 bases, J lost 8 bases, and 22 bases lay in between. The CDR3 spans 14 residues. CDR3 sequence (DNA): TGCAGTGCCACACTGACGGAGGCCGTAGGCGGCTACACCTTC. Translating it yields CSATLTEAVGGYTF.

Ten or more counts support this clonotype. The chain carries TRBV24-1 and TRBJ2-7; D tentatively reads TRBD1 or TRBD2 (5 bases each). Germline values: CDR1 KGHDR, CDR2 SFDVKD. V shed 4 bases and J shed 3 bases, with 12 bases lying between them. This CDR3 spans 14 amino acids. The chain's CDR3 is CATSERDGFYEQYV. CDR3 in DNA: TGTGCCACCAGTGAGAGGGACGGATTCTACGAGCAGTACGTC.

This clonotype was found many times. The rearrangement links TRBV29-1 to TRBJ2-1; no clear D. The germline CDR1 and CDR2 sequences are SQVTM and ANQGSEA. Trimming cost V 5 bases and J 9 bases, with 14 bases left between them. The CDR3 is made up of 12 amino acids. CDR3 DNA sequence: TGCAGCGTTATTAGTGTGGATCCTGAGCAGTTCTTC. Amino acid sequence: CSVISVDPEQFF.

This clonotype has ten or more counts. This chain joins TRBV5-1 and TRBJ1-3; D call uncertain. V gave up 0 bases and J gave up 0 bases, with 4 bases separating them. From germline, CDR1 is SGHRS and CDR2 YFSETQ. This CDR3 contains 14 residues. In DNA, the CDR3 is TGCGCCAGCAGCTTGGACTTCTCTGGAAACACCATATATTTT. It specifies CASSLDFSGNTIYF.

This clonotype was recorded many times. The chain uses TRBV20-1 and TRBJ1-2; 11 positions agree with TRBD1. The CDR3 is 15 residues long. Germline V gene lookup returns CDR1 DFQATT and CDR2 SNEGSKA (reference sequence). With V trimmed by 6 bases and J by 2 bases, 8 bases remained unmatched. The CDR3: CSAPPRDRGNYGYTF. The CDR3 region has the DNA TGCAGTGCCCCGCCCCGGGACAGGGGGAACTATGGCTACACCTTC.

This clonotype was recorded at least ten times. The chain is built from TRBV7-8 and TRBJ1-5; 12 positions match TRBD1. The CDR3 spans 16 residues. With 4 bases clipped from V and 7 bases from J, the junction kept 8 bases outside the gene matches. Germline assignment: CDR1 SGHVS and CDR2 FQNEAQ. The CDR3 DNA reads as TGTGCCAGCAGCTCGGGACAGGGGGCGTCGAGACAGCCCCAGCATTTT. Translating gives CASSSGQGASRQPQHF.

This clonotype was seen at least ten times. V and J are TRBV5-6 and TRBJ1-1, with 8 positions matching TRBD1. J was trimmed by 1 base and V by 1 base; bases with no gene match: 6. Per germline, CDR1 SGHDT and CDR2 YYEEEE. CDR3 length equals 16 residues. CDR3: CASSLFSGQGNTEAFF. The DNA of the CDR3 is TGTGCCAGCAGCTTGTTTTCCGGACAGGGGAACACTGAAGCTTTCTTT.

This clonotype occurred many times. This chain links TRBV3-1 with TRBJ1-2, with a weak D call TRBD1 (5 bases). CDR1 LGHDT and CDR2 YNNKEL come from the germline V gene (reference sequence). The V and J ends lost 3 bases and 0 bases respectively, with 20 bases between them. The CDR3 has 18 amino acids. This chain's CDR3 is CASSHTGESEATNYGYTF. In nucleotides, the CDR3 is TGTGCCAGCAGCCACACAGGAGAAAGCGAGGCAACTAACTATGGCTACACCTTC. Full variable domain (missing parts from reference TRBV3-1 and TRBJ1-2): DTAVSQTPKYLVTQMGNDKSIKCEQNLGHDTMYWYKQDSKKFLKIMFSYNNKELIINETVPNRFSPKSPDKAHLNLHINSLELGDSAVYFCASSHTGESEATNYGYTFGSGTRLTVV.